Given below is one TCR beta chain in context. This clonotype came up many times. Its antigen is not yet known. Base quality data are lacking; no much larger clone is found one base away. In a library made to pick up alpha chains, this beta chain is a stray read with a size that means little. The sample originates from a study of spatial heterogeneity in lung cancer (dated by TCRdb to between 2019 and 2020). In the study overall: Beta-chain transcripts were consistently detected in greater numbers than alpha-chain transcripts, which likely reflects a higher abundance of beta-chain transcripts. In tumor regions, TCR transcript counts showed a strong correlation with a T cell transcriptional module score derived from matched bulk RNA-seq. In the raw uncorrected reads, each unique combination of TCR and UMI appeared more than ten times on average. In non-small cell lung cancer, the study quantitatively compared TCR alpha and beta repertoires across several tumor regions, matched nontumor lung, and blood. TCR repertoire features were related to nonsynonymous mutation counts determined by whole-exome sequencing of tumor tissue. Both alpha and beta chains were TCR-sequenced in samples taken at surgery, namely 220 tumor regions, 62 to 70 matched nontumor lung samples and 50 to 60 PBMC samples.

The research as a whole found: Confirming at a functional level the hypothesis that regional TCRs recognize regional mutations was considered to require additional single-cell paired TCR alpha and beta sequencing. A correlation was observed between the number of expanded intratumoral alpha and beta TCRs and the tumor nonsynonymous mutation count. The count of ubiquitous expanded TCRs correlated with the count of ubiquitous nonsynonymous mutations, and the count of regional expanded TCRs correlated with the count of regional nonsynonymous mutations. TCR-seq coverage of tumor T cells was estimated at only 7% to 8.5% for alpha chains and approximately 12% for beta chains.

To prepare the library, 5' RACE was applied. Sequencing was carried out with a NextSeq 500. The TCR library protocol attached a unique molecular identifier to each TCR cDNA molecule to allow correction of PCR and sequencing errors. Concerning the study's data processing: Decombinator tools were used for TCR identification, UMI-based error correction and CDR3 extraction. Expanded TCRs were defined as those above a frequency of 2 per 1,000, corresponding to the top 1% of the tumor frequency distribution. Expanded tumor TCRs were classed as regional if statistically deemed absent (corrected P<0.05) from at least one tumor region, otherwise ubiquitous. Each repertoire was subsampled 100 times to 5,000 TCRs, after which Renyi diversity was computed with the R vegan package. CDR3 similarity networks were built from amino acid triplet string-kernel similarity, with CDR3s being connected when pairwise similarity was above 0.82. Starting from the raw public reads, TCRdb applied fastp trimming at Q25, assembled clones with MiXCR and retained in-frame beta chains. For every CDR3 protein sequence, its rows merge into one entry that carries the most common genes and DNA. TCRdb, rather than the study authors, made the V and J calls. The sample table records approximately 18,000 distinct CDR3 sequences; about 6.1% of these occur just once. The ten largest clones add up to 10% to 13% of the sample.

The time point label, read with the paper, signifies: sample taken at primary tumor resection. Samples were obtained from approximately 77 patients with early-stage, untreated non-small cell lung cancer from the lung TRACERx cohort. Whole RNA extracted from tumor and nontumor lung tissue, or from cryopreserved PBMC samples, was used for TCR sequencing without cell sorting. Patients were selected for TCR sequencing only if sufficient RNA was available from at least two tumor regions. Before being selected, tumor and adjacent nontumor lung specimens were reviewed by a lung pathologist. V is shortened by 0 bases, J by 5 bases, and the region joining them spans 10 bases. CDR1 and CDR2, looked up from the germline V gene, are SGHRS and YFSETQ. Taken from cysteine to phenylalanine, the CDR3 has 14 residues. The CDR3 DNA has 42 bases and is translated from base 1.

Rearrangement joined TRBV5-1 to TRBJ2-3; the D gene assignment is ambiguous. The clonotype was recovered from a female donor with early-stage non-small cell lung cancer. Sequenced material: lung tumor tissue, taken at surgery. The bases read TGCGCCAGCAGCTTGGAGGCAGCTCTAGATACGCAGTATTTT. This translates into CASSLEAALDTQYF. The full variable domain, completed from the reference TRBV5-1 and TRBJ2-3 proteins outside the CDR3, reads KAGVTQTPRYLIKTRGQQVTLSCSPISGHRSVSWYQQTPGQGLQFLFEYFSETQRNKGNFPGRFSGRQFSNSRSEMNVSTLELGDSALYLCASSLEAALDTQYFGPGTRLTVL.